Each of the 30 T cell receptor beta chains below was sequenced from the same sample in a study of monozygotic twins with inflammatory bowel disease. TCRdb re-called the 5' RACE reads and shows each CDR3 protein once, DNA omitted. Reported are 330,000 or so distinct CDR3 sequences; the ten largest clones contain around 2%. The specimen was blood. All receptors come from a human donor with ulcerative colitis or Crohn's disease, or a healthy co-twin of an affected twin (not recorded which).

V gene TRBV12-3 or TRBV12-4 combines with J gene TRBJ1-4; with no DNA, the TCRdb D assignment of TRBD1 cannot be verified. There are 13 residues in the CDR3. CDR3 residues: CASSWDRGEKLFF.

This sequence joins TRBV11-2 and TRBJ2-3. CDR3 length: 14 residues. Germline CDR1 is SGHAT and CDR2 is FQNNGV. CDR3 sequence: CASSFGSGSDTQYF.

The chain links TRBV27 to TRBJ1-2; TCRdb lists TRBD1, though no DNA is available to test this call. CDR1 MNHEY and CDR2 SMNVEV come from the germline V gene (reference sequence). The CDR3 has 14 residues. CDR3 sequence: CASRPGGSNYGYTF.

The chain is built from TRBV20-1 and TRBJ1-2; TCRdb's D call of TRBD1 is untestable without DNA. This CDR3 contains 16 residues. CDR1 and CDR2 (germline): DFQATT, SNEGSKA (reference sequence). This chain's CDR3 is CSARGSSDSNNYGYTF.

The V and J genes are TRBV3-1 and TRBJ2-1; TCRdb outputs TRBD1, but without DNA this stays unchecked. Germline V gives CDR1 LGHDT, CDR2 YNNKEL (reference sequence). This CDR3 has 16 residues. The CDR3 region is CASSQDWRGGPHEQFF.

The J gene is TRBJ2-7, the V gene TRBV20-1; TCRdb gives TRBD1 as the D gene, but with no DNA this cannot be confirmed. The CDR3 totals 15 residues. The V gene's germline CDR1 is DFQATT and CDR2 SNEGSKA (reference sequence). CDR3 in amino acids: CSATAPTPGHGEQYF.

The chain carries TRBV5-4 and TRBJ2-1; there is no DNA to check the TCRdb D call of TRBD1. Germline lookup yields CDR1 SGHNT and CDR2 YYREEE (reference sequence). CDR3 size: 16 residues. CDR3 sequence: CASSGGPGDVWNEQFF.

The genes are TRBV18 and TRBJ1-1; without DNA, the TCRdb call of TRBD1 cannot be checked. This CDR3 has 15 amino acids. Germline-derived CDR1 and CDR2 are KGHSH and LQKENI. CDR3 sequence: CASSRTREQDTEAFF.

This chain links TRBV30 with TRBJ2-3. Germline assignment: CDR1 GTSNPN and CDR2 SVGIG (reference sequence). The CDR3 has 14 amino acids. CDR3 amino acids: CAWSTETFTDTQYF.

The CDR3 region is CASNVSPQVVGTEAFF. J is TRBJ1-1 and V is TRBV2. Germline V CDR1 and CDR2: SNHLY, FYNNEI. The CDR3 runs to 16 residues.

CDR3 region: CASTWVLAGNTIYF. The chain links TRBV12-3 or TRBV12-4 to TRBJ1-3. The CDR3 consists of 14 residues.

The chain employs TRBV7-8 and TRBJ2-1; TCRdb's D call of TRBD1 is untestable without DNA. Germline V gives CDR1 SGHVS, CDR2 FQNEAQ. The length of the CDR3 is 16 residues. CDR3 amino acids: CASTKGGGALYNEQFF.

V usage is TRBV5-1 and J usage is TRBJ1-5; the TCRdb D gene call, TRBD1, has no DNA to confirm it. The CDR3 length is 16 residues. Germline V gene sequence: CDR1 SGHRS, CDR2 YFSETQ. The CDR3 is CASSSGHGGDNQPQHF.

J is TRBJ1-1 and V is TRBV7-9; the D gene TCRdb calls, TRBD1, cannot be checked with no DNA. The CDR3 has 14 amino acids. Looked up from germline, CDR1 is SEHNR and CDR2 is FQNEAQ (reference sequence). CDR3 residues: CASNSGGSSTEAFF.

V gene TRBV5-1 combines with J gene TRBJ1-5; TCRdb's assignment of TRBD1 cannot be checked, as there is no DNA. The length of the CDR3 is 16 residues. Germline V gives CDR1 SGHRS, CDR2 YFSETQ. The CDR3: CASSSARDRANQPQHF. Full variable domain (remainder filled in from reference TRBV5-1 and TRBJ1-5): KAGVTQTPRYLIKTRGQQVTLSCSPISGHRSVSWYQQTPGQGLQFLFEYFSETQRNKGNFPGRFSGRQFSNSRSEMNVSTLELGDSALYLCASSSARDRANQPQHFGDGTRLSIL.

CDR3 in amino acids: CAGSHDGGNTIYF. The chain uses TRBV5-1 and TRBJ1-3. Germline assignment: CDR1 SGHRS and CDR2 YFSETQ. The CDR3 is 13 residues long.

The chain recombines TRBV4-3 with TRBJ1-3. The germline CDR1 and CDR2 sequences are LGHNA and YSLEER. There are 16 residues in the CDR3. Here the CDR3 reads CASSQQRQGSGNTIYF.

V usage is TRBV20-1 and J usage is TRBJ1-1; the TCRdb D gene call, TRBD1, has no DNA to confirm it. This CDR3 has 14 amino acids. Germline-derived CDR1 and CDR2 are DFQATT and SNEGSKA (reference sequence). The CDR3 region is CSARGGVQKTEAFF.

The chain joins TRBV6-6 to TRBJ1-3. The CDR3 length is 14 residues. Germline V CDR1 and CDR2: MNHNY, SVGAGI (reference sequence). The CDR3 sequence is CASSPQGGGNTIYF.

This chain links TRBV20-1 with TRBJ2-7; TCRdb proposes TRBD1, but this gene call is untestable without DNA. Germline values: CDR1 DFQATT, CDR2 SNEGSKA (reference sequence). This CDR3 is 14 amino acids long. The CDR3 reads CSAQTGTYSYEQYF.

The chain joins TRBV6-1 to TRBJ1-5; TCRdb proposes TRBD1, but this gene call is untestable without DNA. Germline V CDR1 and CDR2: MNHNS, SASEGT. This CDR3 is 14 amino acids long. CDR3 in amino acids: CASSADRANQPQHF.

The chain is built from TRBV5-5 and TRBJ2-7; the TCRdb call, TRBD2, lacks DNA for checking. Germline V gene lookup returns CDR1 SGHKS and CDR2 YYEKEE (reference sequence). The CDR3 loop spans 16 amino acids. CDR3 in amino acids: CASSLIAGGHSYEQYF.

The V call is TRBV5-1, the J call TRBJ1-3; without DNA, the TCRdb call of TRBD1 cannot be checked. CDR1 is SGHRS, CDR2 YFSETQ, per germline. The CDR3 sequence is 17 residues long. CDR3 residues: CASSRDGQGGSGNTIYF. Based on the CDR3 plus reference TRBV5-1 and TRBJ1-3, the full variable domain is KAGVTQTPRYLIKTRGQQVTLSCSPISGHRSVSWYQQTPGQGLQFLFEYFSETQRNKGNFPGRFSGRQFSNSRSEMNVSTLELGDSALYLCASSRDGQGGSGNTIYFGEGSWLTVV.

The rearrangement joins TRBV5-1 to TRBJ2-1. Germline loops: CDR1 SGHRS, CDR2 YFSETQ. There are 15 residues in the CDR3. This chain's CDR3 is CASSLVSDSYNEQFF.

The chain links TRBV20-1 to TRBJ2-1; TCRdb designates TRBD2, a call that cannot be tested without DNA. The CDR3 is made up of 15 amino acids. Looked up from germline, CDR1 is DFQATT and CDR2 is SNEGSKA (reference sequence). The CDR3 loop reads CSASGGTKGNNEQFF.

The CDR3 sequence is CSVVLGKGGLEQYF. The chain uses TRBV29-1 and TRBJ2-7; the D call of TRBD1 rests on TCRdb alone, since no DNA is present to check it. Germline V gene data show CDR1 as SQVTM and CDR2 as ANQGSEA. There are 14 residues in the CDR3.

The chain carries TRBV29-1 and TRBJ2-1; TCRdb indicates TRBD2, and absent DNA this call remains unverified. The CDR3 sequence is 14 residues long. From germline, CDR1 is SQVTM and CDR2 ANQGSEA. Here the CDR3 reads CSVRLAGFGYEQFF.

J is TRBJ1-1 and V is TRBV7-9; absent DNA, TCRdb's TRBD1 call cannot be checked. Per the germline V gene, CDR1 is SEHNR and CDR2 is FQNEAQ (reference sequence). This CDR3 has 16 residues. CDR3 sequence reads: CASRSKGDPENTEAFF.

This CDR3 is CASSLLAGGQNEQFF. This chain joins TRBV7-3 and TRBJ2-1; absent DNA, TCRdb's TRBD2 call cannot be checked. Germline assignment: CDR1 SGHTA and CDR2 FQGTGA. This CDR3 comprises 15 residues.

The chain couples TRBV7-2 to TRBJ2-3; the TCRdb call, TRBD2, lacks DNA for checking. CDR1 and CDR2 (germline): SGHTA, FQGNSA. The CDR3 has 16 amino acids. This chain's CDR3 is CASSPPWTSGTDTQYF.